The clone carrying this TCR beta chain appeared a few times. These data originate in a study of cytomegalovirus exposure and HLA in healthy donors. From germline, CDR1 is SNHLY and CDR2 FYNNEI. The CDR3 runs 14 residues. The V end lost 3 bases, the J end lost 3 bases, and 8 bases lay between the germline ends. Profiling relied on immunoSEQ multiplex PCR, and the TCRdb table lists in-frame clones only, not all of them. Of 350,000 or so clones listed, 80% to 90% were seen once; the top ten hold about 0.8%. The sequence was collected from a woman aged 18-29 years in good health and CMV-seronegative. The V call is TRBV2, the J call TRBJ2-2; a possible D gene is TRBD2 (6 bases). Sequencing input: PBMCs. The CDR3 is CASSERDDTGELFF. Here the CDR3 DNA reads TGTGCCAGCAGTGAGCGGGACGACACCGGGGAGCTGTTTTTT.